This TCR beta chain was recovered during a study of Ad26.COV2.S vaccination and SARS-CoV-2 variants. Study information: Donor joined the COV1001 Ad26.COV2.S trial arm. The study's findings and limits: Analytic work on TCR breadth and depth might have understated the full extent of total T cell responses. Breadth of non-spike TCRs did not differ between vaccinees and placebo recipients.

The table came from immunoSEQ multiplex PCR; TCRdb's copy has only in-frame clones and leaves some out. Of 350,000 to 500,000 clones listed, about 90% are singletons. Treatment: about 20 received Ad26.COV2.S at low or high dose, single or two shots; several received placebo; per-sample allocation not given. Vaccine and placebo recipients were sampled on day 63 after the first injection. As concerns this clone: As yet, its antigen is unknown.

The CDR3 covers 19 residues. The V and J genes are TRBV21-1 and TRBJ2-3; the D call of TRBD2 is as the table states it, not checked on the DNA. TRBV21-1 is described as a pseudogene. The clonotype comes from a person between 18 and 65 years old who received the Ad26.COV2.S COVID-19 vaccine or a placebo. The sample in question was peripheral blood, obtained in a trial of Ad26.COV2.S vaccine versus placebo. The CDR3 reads CASSKGSGTSGREADTQYF. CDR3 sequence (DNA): TGTGCCAGCAGCAAGGGATCCGGGACTAGCGGGAGAGAGGCAGATACGCAGTATTTT.